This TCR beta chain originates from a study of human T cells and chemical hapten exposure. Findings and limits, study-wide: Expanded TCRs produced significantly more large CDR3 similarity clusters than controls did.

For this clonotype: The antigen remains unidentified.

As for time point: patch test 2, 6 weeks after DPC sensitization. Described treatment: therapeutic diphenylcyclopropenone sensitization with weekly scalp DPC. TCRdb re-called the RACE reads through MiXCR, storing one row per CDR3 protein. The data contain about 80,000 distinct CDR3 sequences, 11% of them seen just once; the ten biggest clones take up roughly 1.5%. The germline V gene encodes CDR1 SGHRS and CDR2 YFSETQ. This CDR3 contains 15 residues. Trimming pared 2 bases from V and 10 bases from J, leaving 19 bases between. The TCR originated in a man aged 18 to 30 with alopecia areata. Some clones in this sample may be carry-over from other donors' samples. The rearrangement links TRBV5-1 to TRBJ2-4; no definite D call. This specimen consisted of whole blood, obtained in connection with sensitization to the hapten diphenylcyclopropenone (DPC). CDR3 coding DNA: TGCGCCAGCAGCTTACGTGATTCCGTTACTCCTATTCAGTACTTC. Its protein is CASSLRDSVTPIQYF.